This TCR beta chain was sequenced in a study of OX40 agonist ivuxolimab in advanced cancers. Study-wide context: Prior checkpoint blockade (anti-PD-1, anti-PD-L1 or anti-CTLA-4) was permitted; around 40% had it. The study, taken as a whole, reports: CD4+ and CD8+ T cells in blood underwent clonal expansion by week 6 at 0.1 to 3.0 mg/kg. Some nonresponders also had low normalized T-cell clonal expansion.

CDR1 and CDR2 from the germline V gene are MNHNY and SVGAGI (reference sequence). V shed 0 bases and J shed 4 bases, with 15 bases lying between them. The CDR3 length is 16 residues. Turning to this clone: Its antigen is still unknown.

The table came from immunoSEQ multiplex PCR; TCRdb's copy has only in-frame clones and leaves some out. This table holds about 55,000 clones, approximately 80% found once. V usage is TRBV6-6 and J usage is TRBJ1-1; a weak D match, TRBD1 (5 bases). This TCR was sampled from an adult with an advanced solid tumor such as melanoma, head and neck, liver or kidney cancer. The sample in question was CD4+ or CD8+ T cells sorted from blood, obtained in a trial of the OX40 agonist ivuxolimab. CDR3 protein: CASSYSTGPQGTEAFF. The CDR3 bases are TGTGCCAGCAGTTACTCAACGGGGCCCCAGGGCACTGAAGCTTTCTTT.